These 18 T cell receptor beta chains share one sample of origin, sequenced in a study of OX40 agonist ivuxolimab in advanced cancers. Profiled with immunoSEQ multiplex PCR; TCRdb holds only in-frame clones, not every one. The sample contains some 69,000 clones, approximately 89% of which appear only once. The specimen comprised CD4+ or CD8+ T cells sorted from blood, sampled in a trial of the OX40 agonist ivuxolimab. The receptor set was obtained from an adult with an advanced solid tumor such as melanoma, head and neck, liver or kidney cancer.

In nucleotides, the CDR3 is TGTGCCAGCAGACTTGGTACCACAGATACGCAGTATTTT. Its protein is CASRLGTTDTQYF. J is TRBJ2-3 and V is TRBV7-9; D gene uncertain. The CDR3 covers 13 residues. Trimming took 6 bases from V and 2 from J, leaving 9 bases between them. CDR1 and CDR2 (germline): SEHNR, FQNEAQ (reference sequence).

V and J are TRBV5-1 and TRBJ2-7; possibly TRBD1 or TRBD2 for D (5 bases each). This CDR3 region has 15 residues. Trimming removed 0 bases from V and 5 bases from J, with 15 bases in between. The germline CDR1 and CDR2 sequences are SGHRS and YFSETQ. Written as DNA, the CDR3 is TGCGCCAGCAGCTTGGCTCTCGGGGCAGGGAACGAGCAGTACTTC. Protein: CASSLALGAGNEQYF. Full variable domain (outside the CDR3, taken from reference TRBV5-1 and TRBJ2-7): KAGVTQTPRYLIKTRGQQVTLSCSPISGHRSVSWYQQTPGQGLQFLFEYFSETQRNKGNFPGRFSGRQFSNSRSEMNVSTLELGDSALYLCASSLALGAGNEQYFGPGTRLTVT.

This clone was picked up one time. CDR3 amino acids: CASKLRDTTYEQYF. The CDR3 nucleotides are TGTGCCAGCAAGCTTCGGGACACTACCTACGAGCAGTACTTC. The genes are TRBV2 and TRBJ2-7; D might be TRBD1 (6 bases). From germline, CDR1 is SNHLY and CDR2 FYNNEI. Trimming took off 7 bases at V and 2 bases at J, with 15 bases between the two ends. The CDR3 is made up of 14 amino acids.

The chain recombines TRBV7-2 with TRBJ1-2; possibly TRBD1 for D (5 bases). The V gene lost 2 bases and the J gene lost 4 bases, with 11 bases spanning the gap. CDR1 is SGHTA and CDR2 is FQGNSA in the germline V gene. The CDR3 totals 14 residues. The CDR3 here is CASSLQGTVYGYTF. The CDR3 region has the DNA TGTGCCAGCAGCTTACAGGGCACGGTCTATGGCTACACCTTC.

The CDR3 here is CASGLGTSNTGELFF. The CDR3 bases are TGTGCTAGTGGTTTAGGTACCTCGAACACCGGGGAGCTGTTTTTT. The V gene is TRBV12-5, the J gene TRBJ2-2; D gene uncertain. The CDR3 has 15 residues. CDR1 and CDR2 (germline): LGHNT, FRNRAP. The ends were cut back, 3 bases at V and 0 bases at J, with 8 bases in the middle.

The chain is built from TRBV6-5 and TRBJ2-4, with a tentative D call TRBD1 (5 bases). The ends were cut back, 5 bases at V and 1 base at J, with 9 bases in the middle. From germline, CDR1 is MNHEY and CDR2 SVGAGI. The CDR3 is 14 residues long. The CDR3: CASSVAGAKNIQYF. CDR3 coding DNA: TGTGCCAGCAGTGTGGCAGGGGCCAAAAACATTCAGTACTTC.

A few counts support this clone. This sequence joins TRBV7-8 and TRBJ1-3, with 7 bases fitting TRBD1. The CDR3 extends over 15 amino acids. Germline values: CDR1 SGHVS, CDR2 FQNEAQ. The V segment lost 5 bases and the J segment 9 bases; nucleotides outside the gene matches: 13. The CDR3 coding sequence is TGTGCCAGCAGCGGACCCCGGACAGGCTCCGGCACCATATATTTT. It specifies CASSGPRTGSGTIYF.

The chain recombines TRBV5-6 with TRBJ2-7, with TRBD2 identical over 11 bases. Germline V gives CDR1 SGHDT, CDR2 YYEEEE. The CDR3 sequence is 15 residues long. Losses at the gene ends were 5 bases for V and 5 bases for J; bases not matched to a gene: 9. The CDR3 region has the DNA TGTGCCAGCAGTAGACTAGCGGGATCGACCCACGAGCAGTACTTC. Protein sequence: CASSRLAGSTHEQYF.

CDR3 DNA sequence: TGTGCCAGCAGCTCGGCCTCTACCGCTACCTACGAGCAGTACTTC. Translation: CASSSASTATYEQYF. V and J are TRBV7-2 and TRBJ2-7; D is uncertain. V was shortened by 4 bases and J by 2 bases, with 15 bases between the two germline ends. The V gene's germline CDR1 is SGHTA and CDR2 FQGNSA. The CDR3 is 15 amino acids.

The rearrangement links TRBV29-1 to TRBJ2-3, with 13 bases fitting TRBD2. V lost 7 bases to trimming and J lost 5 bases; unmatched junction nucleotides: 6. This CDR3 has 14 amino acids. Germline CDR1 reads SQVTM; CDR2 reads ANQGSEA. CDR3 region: CSASGTSGIDTQYF. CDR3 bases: TGCAGCGCGAGCGGGACTAGCGGGATAGATACGCAGTATTTT.

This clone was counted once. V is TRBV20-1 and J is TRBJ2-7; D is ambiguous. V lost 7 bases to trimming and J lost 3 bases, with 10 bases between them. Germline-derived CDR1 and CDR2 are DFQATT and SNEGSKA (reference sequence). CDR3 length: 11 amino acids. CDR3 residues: CSVSTNYEQYF. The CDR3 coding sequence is TGCAGTGTCTCCACAAACTACGAGCAGTACTTC.

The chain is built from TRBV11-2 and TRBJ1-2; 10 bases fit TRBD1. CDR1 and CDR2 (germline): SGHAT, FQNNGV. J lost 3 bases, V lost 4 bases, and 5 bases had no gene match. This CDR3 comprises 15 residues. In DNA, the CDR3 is TGTGCCAGCAGCTCTCCCGGGACAGGGGACTATGGCTACACCTTC. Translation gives CASSSPGTGDYGYTF.

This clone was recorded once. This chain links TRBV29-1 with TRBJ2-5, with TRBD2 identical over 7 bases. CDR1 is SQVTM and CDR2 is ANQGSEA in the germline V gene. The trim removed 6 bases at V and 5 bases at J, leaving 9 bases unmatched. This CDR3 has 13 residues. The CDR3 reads CSVGGGEGETQYF. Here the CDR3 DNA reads TGCAGCGTCGGCGGAGGGGAGGGGGAGACCCAGTACTTC.

The CDR3 nucleotides are TGTGCCAGCAGCCTCCCCGGGGTACCGGGTGAAGCTTTCTTT. Protein sequence: CASSLPGVPGEAFF. V is TRBV5-4 and J is TRBJ1-1; D ambiguous. The CDR3 contains 14 residues. V shed 4 bases and J shed 7 bases, with 17 bases lying between them. From germline, CDR1 is SGHNT and CDR2 YYREEE (reference sequence).

CDR3 nucleotides: TGTGCCAGTAGCCGGACTAGCGGGAACCACGAGCAGTACTTC. Its protein is CASSRTSGNHEQYF. This chain uses TRBV19 with TRBJ2-7; 12 nucleotides line up with TRBD2. The V gene's germline CDR1 is LNHDA and CDR2 SQIVND (reference sequence). The CDR3 has 14 amino acids. V trimming: 6 bases; J trimming: 5 bases; junction bases outside the gene matches: 5.

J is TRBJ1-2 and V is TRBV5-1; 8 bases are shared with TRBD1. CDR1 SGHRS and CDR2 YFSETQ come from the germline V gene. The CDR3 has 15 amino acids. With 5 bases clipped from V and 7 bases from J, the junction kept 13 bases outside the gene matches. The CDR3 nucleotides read TGCGCCAGCAGACCCGGGACAGGCGCTGAGGGTGGCTACACCTTC. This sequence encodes CASRPGTGAEGGYTF.

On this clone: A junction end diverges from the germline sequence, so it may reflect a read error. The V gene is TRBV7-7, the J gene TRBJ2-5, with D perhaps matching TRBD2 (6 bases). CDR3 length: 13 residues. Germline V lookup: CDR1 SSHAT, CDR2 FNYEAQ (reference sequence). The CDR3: CASSRYGTETQYF. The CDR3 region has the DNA TGTGCTAGCAGCCGCTATGGGACTGAGACCCAGTACTTC.

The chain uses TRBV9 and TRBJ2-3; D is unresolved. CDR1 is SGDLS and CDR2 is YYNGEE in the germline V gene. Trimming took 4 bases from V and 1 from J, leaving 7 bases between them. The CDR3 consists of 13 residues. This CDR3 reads CASSWVGTDTQYF. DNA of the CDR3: TGTGCCAGCAGCTGGGTCGGCACAGATACGCAGTATTTT.